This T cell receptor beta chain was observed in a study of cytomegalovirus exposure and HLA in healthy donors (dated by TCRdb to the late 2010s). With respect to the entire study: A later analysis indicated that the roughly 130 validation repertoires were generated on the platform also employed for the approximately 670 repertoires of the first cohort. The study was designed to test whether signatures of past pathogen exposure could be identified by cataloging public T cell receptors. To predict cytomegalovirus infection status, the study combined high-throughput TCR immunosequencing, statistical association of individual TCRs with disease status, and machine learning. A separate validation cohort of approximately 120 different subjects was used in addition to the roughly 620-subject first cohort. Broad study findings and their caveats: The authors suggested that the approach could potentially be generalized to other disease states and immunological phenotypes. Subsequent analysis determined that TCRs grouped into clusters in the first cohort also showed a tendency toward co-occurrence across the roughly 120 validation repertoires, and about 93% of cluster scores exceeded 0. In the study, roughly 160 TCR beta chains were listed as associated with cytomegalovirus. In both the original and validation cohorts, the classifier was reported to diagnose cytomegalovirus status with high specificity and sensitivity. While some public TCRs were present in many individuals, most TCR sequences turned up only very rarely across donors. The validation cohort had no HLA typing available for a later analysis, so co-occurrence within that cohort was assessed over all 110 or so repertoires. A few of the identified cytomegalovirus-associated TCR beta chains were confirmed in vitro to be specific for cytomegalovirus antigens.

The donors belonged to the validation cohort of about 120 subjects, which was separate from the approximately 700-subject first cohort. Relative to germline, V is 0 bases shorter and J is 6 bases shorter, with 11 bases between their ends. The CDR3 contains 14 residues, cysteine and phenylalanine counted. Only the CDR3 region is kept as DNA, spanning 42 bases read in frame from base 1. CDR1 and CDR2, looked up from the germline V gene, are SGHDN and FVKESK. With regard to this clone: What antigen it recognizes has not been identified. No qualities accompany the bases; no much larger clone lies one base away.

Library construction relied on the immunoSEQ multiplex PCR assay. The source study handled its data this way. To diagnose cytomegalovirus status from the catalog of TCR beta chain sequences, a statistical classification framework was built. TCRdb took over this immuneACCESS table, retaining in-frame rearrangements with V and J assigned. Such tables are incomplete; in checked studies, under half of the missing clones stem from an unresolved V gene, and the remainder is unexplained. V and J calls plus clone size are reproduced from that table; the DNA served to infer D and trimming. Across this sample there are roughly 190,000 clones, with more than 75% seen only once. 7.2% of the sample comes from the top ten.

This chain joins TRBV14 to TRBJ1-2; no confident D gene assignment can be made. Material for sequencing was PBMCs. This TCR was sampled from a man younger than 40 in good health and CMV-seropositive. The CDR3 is CASSQDRPPDGYTF. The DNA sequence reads TGTGCCAGCAGCCAAGATCGGCCACCCGATGGCTACACCTTC.